This is a list of T cell receptor beta chains from one sample in a study of breast tumors, draining lymph nodes, adjacent tissues. In TCRdb, the multiplex PCR reads were re-called with MiXCR into one record per CDR3 protein. The sample has 47,000 or so distinct CDR3 sequences; more than 20% are singletons. Sequencing was carried out using breast tumor tissue. The receptors originated from a female donor with breast cancer. Some clones in this sample may be carry-over from other donors' samples. The conserved cysteine and the conserved F or W are not part of the CDR3 here.

v_call cdr3_aa
TRBV19 ASSIPSRDGGSYEQY
TRBV10-3 AISGTGARTDTQY
TRBV28 ASSYLAGGETQY
TRBV4-1 ASSQVPGTSGGFDEQY
TRBV5-4 ASSLGGGLAEAF
TRBV10-3 AISEHSLDEQF
TRBV10-2 ASRTGLASADTQY
TRBV20-1 SGWRGNEQF
TRBV18 ASSPRTGTSGELF
TRBV9 ASSPSLGAGNTIY
TRBV4-1 ASSPRGASGRETQY
TRBV4-1 ASSNFPRDEKLF
TRBV13 ASSVDRAWGGAF
TRBV9 ASSVEGEGDTQY
TRBV9 ASSAQANTGELF
TRBV19 ASSGRANTGELF
TRBV30 AWSFTGGHYGYT
TRBV2 ASSEYGGRNQPQH
TRBV18 ASSPLGTQETQY
TRBV19 ASSPQGLGGELF
TRBV20-1 SARGRLAGNQETQY
TRBV27 ASSRRGQPQH
TRBV6-5 ASSLPTQETQY
TRBV7-2 ASSRRGPLNTEAF
TRBV20-1 SASEGTGLETQY
TRBV18 ASSPRTGGETQY
TRBV20-1 SAFPDGGNTIY
TRBV28 ASSRGTSGSLEQY
TRBV19 ASSISYSRTNTEAF
TRBV2 ASRWGQNTGELF
TRBV18 ASSPEGQDYGYT
TRBV30 AWSLRGNQPQH
TRBV4-1 ASSRFQGTTEAF
TRBV6-1 ASSERGGSYEQY
TRBV9 ASSVAGGRSNEQF
TRBV5-1 ASSLVGQSLYT
TRBV19 ASSDRRTTYEQY
TRBV7-8 ASSLGSRGLNSPLH
TRBV20-1 SARDQRVSYEQY
TRBV20-1 SARDTALLAKNIQY
TRBV7-9 ASSLEAGPTYGYT
TRBV6-2/TRBV6-3 ASGHGANVLT
TRBV5-1 ASSLEGGNTEAF
TRBV4-1 ASSQEKIRDGFRMY
TRBV2 ASRDSSYNEQF
TRBV5-6 ASSLYGGNEQY
TRBV30 AWSTTGTGSNSPLH
TRBV19 ASSIAGTWNTGELF
TRBV9 ASSRTGSSYNEQS
TRBV11-2 ASSLGPSSYNEQF
TRBV27 ASSLLAGGNYNEQF
TRBV20-1 SARGQGQGTEAF
TRBV5-1 ASSLAGSQGTQY
TRBV20-1 SASDGRSSGANVLT
TRBV6-5 ASSKTGAFQPQH